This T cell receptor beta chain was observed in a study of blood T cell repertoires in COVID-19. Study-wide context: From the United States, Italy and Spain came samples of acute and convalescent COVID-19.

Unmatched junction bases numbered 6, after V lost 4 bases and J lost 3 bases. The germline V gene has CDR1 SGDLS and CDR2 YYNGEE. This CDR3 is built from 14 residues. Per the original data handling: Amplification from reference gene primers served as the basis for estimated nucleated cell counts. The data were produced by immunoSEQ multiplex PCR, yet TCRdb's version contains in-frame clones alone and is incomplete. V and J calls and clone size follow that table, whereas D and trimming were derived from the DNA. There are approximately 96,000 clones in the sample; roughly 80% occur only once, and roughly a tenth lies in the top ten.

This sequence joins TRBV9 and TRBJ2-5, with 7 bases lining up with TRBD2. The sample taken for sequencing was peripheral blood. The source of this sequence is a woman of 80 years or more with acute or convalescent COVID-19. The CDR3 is CASSSGTKKETQYF. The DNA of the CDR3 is TGTGCCAGCAGCTCCGGGACTAAAAAAGAGACCCAGTACTTC.